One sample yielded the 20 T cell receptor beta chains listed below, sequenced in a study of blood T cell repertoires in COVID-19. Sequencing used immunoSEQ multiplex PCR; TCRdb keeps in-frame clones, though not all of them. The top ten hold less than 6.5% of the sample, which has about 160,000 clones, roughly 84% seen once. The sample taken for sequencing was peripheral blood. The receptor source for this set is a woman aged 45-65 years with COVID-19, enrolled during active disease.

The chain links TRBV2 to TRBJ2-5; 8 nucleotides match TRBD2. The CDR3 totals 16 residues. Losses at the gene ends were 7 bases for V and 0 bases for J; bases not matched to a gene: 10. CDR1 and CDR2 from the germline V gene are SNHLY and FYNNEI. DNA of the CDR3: TGTGCCAGCATGCTAGGGGCGGGGGGAAACCAAGAGACCCAGTACTTC. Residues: CASMLGAGGNQETQYF.

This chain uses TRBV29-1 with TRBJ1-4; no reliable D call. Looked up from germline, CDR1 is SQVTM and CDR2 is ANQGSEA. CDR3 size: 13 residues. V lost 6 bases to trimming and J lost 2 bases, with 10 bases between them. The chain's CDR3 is CSVQERTNEKLFF. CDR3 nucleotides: TGCAGCGTCCAGGAAAGGACTAATGAAAAACTGTTTTTT. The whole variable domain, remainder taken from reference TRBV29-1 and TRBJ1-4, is SAVISQKPSRDICQRGTSLTIQCQVDSQVTMMFWYRQQPGQSLTLIATANQGSEATYESGFVIDKFPISRPNLTFSTLTVSNMSPEDSSIYLCSVQERTNEKLFFGSGTQLSVL.

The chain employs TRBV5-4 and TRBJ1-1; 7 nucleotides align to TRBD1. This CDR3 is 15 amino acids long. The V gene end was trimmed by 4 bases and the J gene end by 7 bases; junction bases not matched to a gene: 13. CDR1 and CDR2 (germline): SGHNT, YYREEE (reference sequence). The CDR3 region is CASSTRQGLGVEAFF. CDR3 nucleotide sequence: TGTGCCAGCAGCACCCGACAGGGCCTAGGTGTTGAAGCTTTCTTT. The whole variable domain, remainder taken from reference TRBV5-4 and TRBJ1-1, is ETGVTQSPTHLIKTRGQQVTLRCSSQSGHNTVSWYQQALGQGPQFIFQYYREEENGRGNFPPRFSGLQFPNYSSELNVNALELDDSALYLCASSTRQGLGVEAFFGQGTRLTVV.

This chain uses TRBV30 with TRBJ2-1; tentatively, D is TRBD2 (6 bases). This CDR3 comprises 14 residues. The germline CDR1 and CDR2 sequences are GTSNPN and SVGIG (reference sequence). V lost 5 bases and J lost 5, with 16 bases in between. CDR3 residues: CAWADGRWDNEQFF. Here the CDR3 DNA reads TGTGCCTGGGCGGACGGGAGATGGGACAATGAGCAGTTCTTC.

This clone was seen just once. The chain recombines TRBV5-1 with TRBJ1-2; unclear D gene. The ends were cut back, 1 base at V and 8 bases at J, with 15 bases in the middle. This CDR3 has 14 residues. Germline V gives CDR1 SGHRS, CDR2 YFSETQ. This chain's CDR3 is CASSLQDSGDGYTF. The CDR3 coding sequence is TGCGCCAGCAGCTTGCAGGACTCGGGTGACGGCTACACCTTC.

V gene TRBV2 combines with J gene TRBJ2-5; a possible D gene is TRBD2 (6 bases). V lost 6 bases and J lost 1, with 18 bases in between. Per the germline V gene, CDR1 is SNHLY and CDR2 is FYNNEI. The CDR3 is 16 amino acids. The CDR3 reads CASREALAPPQETQYF. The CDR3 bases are TGTGCCAGCAGGGAGGCGCTAGCGCCCCCCCAAGAGACCCAGTACTTC.

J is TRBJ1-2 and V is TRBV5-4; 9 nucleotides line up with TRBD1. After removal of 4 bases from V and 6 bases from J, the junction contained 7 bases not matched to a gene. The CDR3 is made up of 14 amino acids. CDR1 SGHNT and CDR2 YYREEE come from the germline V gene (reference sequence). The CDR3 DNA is TGTGCCAGCAGCGCCAACAGGGGGCCAGATGGCTACACCTTC. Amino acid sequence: CASSANRGPDGYTF.

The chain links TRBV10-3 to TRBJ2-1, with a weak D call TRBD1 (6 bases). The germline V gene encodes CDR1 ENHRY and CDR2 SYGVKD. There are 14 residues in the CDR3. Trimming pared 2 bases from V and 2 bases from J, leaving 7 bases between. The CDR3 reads CAISEQGTYNEQFF. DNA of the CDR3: TGTGCCATCAGTGAGCAGGGGACCTACAATGAGCAGTTCTTC.

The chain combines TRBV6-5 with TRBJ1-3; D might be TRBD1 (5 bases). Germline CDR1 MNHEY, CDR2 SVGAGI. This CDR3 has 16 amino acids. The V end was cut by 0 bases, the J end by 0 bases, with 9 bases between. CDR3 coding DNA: TGTGCCAGCAGTTACTCCCCAGGGCGCTCTGGAAACACCATATATTTT. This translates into CASSYSPGRSGNTIYF.

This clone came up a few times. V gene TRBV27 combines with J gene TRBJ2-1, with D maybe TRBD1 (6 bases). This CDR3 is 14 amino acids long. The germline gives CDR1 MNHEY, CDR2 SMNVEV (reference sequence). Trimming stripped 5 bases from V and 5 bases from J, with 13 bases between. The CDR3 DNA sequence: TGTGCCAGCAGTATTGGGACACCCAACAATGAGCAGTTCTTC. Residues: CASSIGTPNNEQFF.

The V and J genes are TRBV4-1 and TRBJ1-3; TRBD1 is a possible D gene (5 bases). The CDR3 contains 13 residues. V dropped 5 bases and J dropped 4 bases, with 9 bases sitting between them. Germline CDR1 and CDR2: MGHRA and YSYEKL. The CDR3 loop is CASSWTKGNTIYF. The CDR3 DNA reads TGCGCCAGCAGCTGGACAAAGGGAAACACCATATATTTT.

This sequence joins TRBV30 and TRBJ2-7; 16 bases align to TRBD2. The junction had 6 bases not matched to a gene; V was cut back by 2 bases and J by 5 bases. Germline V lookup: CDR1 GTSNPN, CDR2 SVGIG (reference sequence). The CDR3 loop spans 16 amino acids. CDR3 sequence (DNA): TGTGCCTGGAGTTGGGGACTAGCGGGGGGGCCGGACGAGCAGTACTTC. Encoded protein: CAWSWGLAGGPDEQYF.

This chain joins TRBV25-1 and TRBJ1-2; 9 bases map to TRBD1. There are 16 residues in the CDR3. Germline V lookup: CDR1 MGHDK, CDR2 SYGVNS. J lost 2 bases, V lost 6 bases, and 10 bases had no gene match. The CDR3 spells CASSPNGDRGNYGYTF. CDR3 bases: TGTGCCAGCAGCCCCAATGGCGACAGGGGGAACTATGGCTACACCTTC.

CDR3 amino acids: CASSQDRTGQQPQHF. CDR3 DNA sequence: TGCGCCAGCAGCCAAGATCGCACAGGGCAACAGCCCCAGCATTTT. This rearrangement joins TRBV4-3 to TRBJ1-5; TRBD1 is a possible D gene (6 bases). This CDR3 region has 15 residues. Germline assignment: CDR1 LGHNA and CDR2 YSLEER. Trimming pared 0 bases from V and 7 bases from J, leaving 13 bases between.

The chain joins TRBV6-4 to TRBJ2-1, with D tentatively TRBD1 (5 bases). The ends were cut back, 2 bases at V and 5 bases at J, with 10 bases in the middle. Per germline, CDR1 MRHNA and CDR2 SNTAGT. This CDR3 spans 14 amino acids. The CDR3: CASSDHFRDNEQFF. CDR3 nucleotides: TGTGCCAGCAGTGACCACTTCAGGGACAATGAGCAGTTCTTC.

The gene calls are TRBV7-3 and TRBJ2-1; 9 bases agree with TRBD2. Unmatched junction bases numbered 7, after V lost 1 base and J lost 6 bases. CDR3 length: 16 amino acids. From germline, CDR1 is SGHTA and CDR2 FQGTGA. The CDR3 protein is CASSLSGGALGNEQFF. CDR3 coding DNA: TGTGCCAGCAGCTTAAGCGGGGGGGCCTTAGGCAATGAGCAGTTCTTC.

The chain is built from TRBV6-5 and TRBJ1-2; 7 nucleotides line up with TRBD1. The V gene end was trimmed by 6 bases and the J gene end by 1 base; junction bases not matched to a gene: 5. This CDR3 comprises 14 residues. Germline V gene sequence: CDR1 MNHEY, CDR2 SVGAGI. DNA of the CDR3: TGTGCCAGCAGCATAACAGGGGTTAACTATGGCTACACCTTC. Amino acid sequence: CASSITGVNYGYTF.

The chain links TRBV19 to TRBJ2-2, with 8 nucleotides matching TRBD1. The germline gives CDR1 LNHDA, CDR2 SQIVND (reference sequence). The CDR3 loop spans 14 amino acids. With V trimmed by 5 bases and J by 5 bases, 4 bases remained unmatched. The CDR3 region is CASSDRGETGELFF. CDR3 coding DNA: TGTGCCAGTAGTGACAGGGGCGAAACCGGGGAGCTGTTTTTT.

For the CDR3, the DNA is TGTGCCAGTAGTATAGGCTTGGCAGGGTCCTATGGCTACACCTTC. It yields the protein CASSIGLAGSYGYTF. The chain couples TRBV19 to TRBJ1-2, with D possibly matching TRBD1 (5 bases). V was pared by 1 base and J by 4 bases, with 13 bases between. The CDR3 is 15 amino acids. The germline V gene encodes CDR1 LNHDA and CDR2 SQIVND (reference sequence).

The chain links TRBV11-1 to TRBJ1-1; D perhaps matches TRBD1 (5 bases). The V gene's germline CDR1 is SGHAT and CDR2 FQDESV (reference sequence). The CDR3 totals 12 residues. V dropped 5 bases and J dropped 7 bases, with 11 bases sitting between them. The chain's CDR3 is CASSTDRLEAFF. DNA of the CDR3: TGTGCCAGCAGCACCGACAGACTTGAAGCTTTCTTT.